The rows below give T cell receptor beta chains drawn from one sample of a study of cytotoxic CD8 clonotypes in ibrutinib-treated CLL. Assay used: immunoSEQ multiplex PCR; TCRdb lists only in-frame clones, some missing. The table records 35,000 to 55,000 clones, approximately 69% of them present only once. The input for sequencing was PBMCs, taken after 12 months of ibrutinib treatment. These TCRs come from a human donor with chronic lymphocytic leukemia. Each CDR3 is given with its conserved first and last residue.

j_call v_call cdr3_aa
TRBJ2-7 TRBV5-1 CASSQGDSSYEQYF
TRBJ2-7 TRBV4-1 CASSQGVAAPYEQYF
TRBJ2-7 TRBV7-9 CASSLGARGEQYF
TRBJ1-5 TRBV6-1 CAACLDPLGNQPQHF
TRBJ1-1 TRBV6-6 CASSYSTVVTEAFF
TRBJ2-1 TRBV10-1 CASSELIAWDEQFF
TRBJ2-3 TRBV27 CASSLGLTTDTQYF
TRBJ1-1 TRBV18 CASSPYAFGGAMNTEAFF
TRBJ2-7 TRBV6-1 CASNPRTGVYEQYF
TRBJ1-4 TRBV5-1 CASSLAGEKLFF
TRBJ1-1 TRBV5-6 CASSFFPGQGSTEAFF
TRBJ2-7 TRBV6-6 CASSSLGGSYEQYF
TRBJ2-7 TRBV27 CASSLFMSASSSYEQYF
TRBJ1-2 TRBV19 CASSMGQATLYGYTF
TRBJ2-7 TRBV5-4 CASTSQGTGTYEQYF
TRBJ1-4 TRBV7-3 CASSETGRDEKLFF
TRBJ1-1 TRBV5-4 CASSFAVGNTEAFF
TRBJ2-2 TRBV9 CASSTGDRGTGELFF
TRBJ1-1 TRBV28 CASHQANTEAFF
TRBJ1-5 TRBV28 CASRTVRSNQPQHF
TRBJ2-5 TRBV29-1 CSAPPASRQETQYF
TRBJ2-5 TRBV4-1 CASSPYRIAGAGETQYF
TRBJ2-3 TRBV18 CASSLTGYTDTQYF
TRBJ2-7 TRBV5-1 CASSLGLASEQYF
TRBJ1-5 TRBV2 CASRGSVNSQPQHF
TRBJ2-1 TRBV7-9 CASSLTGTSRYNEQFF
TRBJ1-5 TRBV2 CASRPGQTFSNQPQHF
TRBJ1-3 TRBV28 CASSFNLLLGSGNTIYF
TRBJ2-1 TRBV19 CASSQTSGGAGEQFF
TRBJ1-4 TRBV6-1 CASSENRGFEKLFF
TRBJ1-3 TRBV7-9 CASSLGVRNTIYF
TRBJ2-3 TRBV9 CASTDGDTQYF
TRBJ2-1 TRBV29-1 CSVEVPGVSPNEQFF
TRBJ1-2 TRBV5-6 CASSHWDRIGYGYTF